This record concerns one T cell receptor beta chain sequence. Here immunoSEQ multiplex PCR was the method, and the copy in TCRdb shows in-frame clones only, minus some. Altogether around 230,000 clones are present, roughly 86% being singletons, with the ten largest covering 3.5% to 4%. These data are taken from a study of blood T cell repertoires in COVID-19. Whole-study context: Samples taken during acute and convalescent COVID-19 were collected in the United States, Italy and Spain. Sources were T cells, B-cell-depleted T cells, or PBMCs; the material itself was cDNA or gDNA.

Those enrolled, adults aged roughly 18 to 100 years, came from some 23 US areas. The germline V gene has CDR1 MRHNA and CDR2 SNTAGT. CDR3 size: 17 residues. With 0 bases clipped from V and 9 bases from J, the junction kept 13 bases outside the gene matches. The receptor's source is a woman aged 25 to 39 with acute COVID-19. Sequencing input: PBMCs or T cells enriched from blood (not recorded which). V and J are TRBV6-4 and TRBJ2-5; 10 bases fit TRBD2. CDR3 sequence reads: CASSDSLIAGGYKAQYF. CDR3 sequence (DNA): TGTGCCAGCAGTGACTCCTTAATAGCGGGGGGATACAAGGCCCAGTACTTC.